This passage covers 17 T cell receptor beta chains from one sample sequenced in a study of T cells in Graves' hyperthyroidism and ophthalmopathy. Amplification targeted TCR beta CDR3 regions from RNA transcripts. HTBI primers drove first-round RT-PCR of the TCR CDR3. TCRdb reanalysed the multiplex PCR reads using MiXCR and keeps one entry per CDR3 protein. The table includes about 480,000 distinct CDR3 sequences, around 15% detected once. The sequenced material came from blood. The source is a woman younger than 30 with Graves' hyperthyroidism.

The J gene is TRBJ1-2, the V gene TRBV30; possibly TRBD1 for D (5 bases). CDR1 and CDR2 from the germline V gene are GTSNPN and SVGIG (reference sequence). V was trimmed by 0 bases and J by 8 bases, leaving 13 bases between them. The CDR3 totals 13 residues. CDR3 protein: CAWSVWRDVGYTF. The CDR3 DNA follows: TGTGCCTGGAGTGTATGGCGGGACGTCGGCTACACCTTC.

This chain joins TRBV7-3 and TRBJ2-1; TRBD2 aligns across 13 bases. The CDR3 has 16 residues. CDR1 and CDR2 (germline): SGHTA, FQGTGA. V lost 5 bases and J lost 5; bases outside the gene matches: 6. The CDR3 reads CASSQQGLAGNNEQFF. For the CDR3, the DNA is TGTGCCAGCAGCCAGCAGGGACTAGCGGGAAACAATGAGCAGTTCTTC.

This clonotype showed up many times. This chain links TRBV12-3 or TRBV12-4 with TRBJ2-5; D unclear. The ends were cut back, 6 bases at V and 2 bases at J, with 22 bases in the middle. The CDR3 is 17 amino acids. The CDR3 DNA reads TGTGCCAGCAGCACGAGACACTCGAACCGATTACAAGAGACCCAGTACTTC. This gives the protein CASSTRHSNRLQETQYF.

This clonotype was recorded once. The chain has TRBV27 and TRBJ1-1; 7 bases agree with TRBD1. CDR1 and CDR2 from the germline V gene are MNHEY and SMNVEV (reference sequence). CDR3 length: 16 amino acids. V was pared by 5 bases and J by 1 base, with 10 bases of the junction left unmatched. As DNA, the CDR3 is TGTGCCAGCAGTCGCCAATACAGGGGCCCGAACACTGAAGCTTTCTTT. Translating it yields CASSRQYRGPNTEAFF.

This clonotype was counted at least ten times. V is TRBV6-1 and J is TRBJ1-4; D not certain. The CDR3 length is 13 residues. CDR1 and CDR2 (germline): MNHNS, SASEGT. V was cut by 10 bases and J by 8 bases, with 17 bases left in between. CDR3 nucleotide sequence: TGTGCCACCACCACGGATCCAAGGGAAAAACTGTTTTTT. Protein product: CATTTDPREKLFF.

The table lists this clonotype with many counts. The chain carries TRBV11-3 and TRBJ2-5, with 8 bases matching TRBD2. Germline CDR1 and CDR2: SGHNT and YENEEA. The CDR3 is made up of 15 amino acids. V shed 3 bases, J shed 1 base, and the junction held 4 bases outside the gene matches. The CDR3 sequence is CASSFSLAGQETQYF. In DNA, the CDR3 is TGTGCCAGCAGCTTCTCTCTAGCGGGCCAAGAGACCCAGTACTTC.

The chain carries TRBV20-1 and TRBJ2-3; possible D gene TRBD2, 5 bases. The CDR3 consists of 14 residues. V was cut by 1 base and J by 4 bases, with 12 bases left in between. Per the germline V gene, CDR1 is DFQATT and CDR2 is SNEGSKA (reference sequence). The CDR3 nucleotides read TGCAGTGCTAGAGGAGTACTAGGCGCAGATACGCAGTATTTT. It specifies CSARGVLGADTQYF.

This clonotype was observed at least ten times. V is TRBV18 and J is TRBJ1-1; TRBD1 matches 8 bases. CDR3 size: 16 residues. The V gene end was trimmed by 2 bases and the J gene end by 3 bases; junction bases not matched to a gene: 8. Germline V gives CDR1 KGHSH, CDR2 LQKENI. The chain's CDR3 is CASSPSQGARDTEAFF. CDR3 DNA sequence: TGTGCCAGCTCACCATCGCAGGGGGCGAGGGACACTGAAGCTTTCTTT.

About this clonotype itself: No conserved phenylalanine or tryptophan ends this CDR3, so it is likely a read error. The CDR3 coding sequence is TGTGCCAGTAAACCGGGAGGATCCTACGAGCAGTACTTA. Residues: CASKPGGSYEQYL. V usage is TRBV19 and J usage is TRBJ2-7, with 7 bases that match TRBD2. V lost 7 bases to trimming and J lost 1 base; unmatched junction nucleotides: 4. Germline V gives CDR1 LNHDA, CDR2 SQIVND (reference sequence). The CDR3 contains 13 residues.

In its sample, this clonotype was seen many times. The V gene is TRBV9, the J gene TRBJ1-4; TRBD1 matches at 8 bases. This CDR3 comprises 15 residues. The J segment lost 8 bases and the V segment lost 0 bases, leaving 6 bases of the junction unmatched. Germline values: CDR1 SGDLS, CDR2 YYNGEE. The CDR3 bases are TGTGCCAGCAGCGTAGAGGCCGGGGACAGGGAAAAACTGTTTTTT. Amino acids: CASSVEAGDREKLFF.

The chain's CDR3 is CASSLSGTSGSTDTQYF. The CDR3 DNA follows: TGTGCCAGCAGTTTATCCGGGACTAGCGGAAGCACAGATACGCAGTATTTT. The chain couples TRBV28 to TRBJ2-3; 11 bases match TRBD2. The germline V gene has CDR1 MDHEN and CDR2 SYDVKM. V trimming: 1 base; J trimming: 0 bases; junction bases outside the gene matches: 3. The CDR3 is 17 amino acids.

This chain connects TRBV12-3 or TRBV12-4 to TRBJ2-1, with 8 positions matching TRBD2. V shed 4 bases, J shed 0 bases, and the junction held 8 bases outside the gene matches. This CDR3 spans 17 amino acids. Here the CDR3 reads CASSSAGVPSSYNEQFF. The CDR3 coding sequence is TGTGCCAGCAGTTCAGCGGGAGTCCCGAGCTCCTACAATGAGCAGTTCTTC.

The chain joins TRBV30 to TRBJ1-1; 7 nucleotides match TRBD1. J gave up 3 bases and V 7 bases, and 5 bases lay outside the gene matches. This CDR3 region has 12 residues. In germline, CDR1 is GTSNPN, CDR2 SVGIG (reference sequence). The CDR3 region has the DNA TGTGCCTCCGACCAGGGGGACACTGAAGCTTTCTTT. Amino acids: CASDQGDTEAFF.

This clonotype has only one observation. The chain employs TRBV11-1 and TRBJ2-7, with 14 bases lining up with TRBD2. This CDR3 has 15 residues. The junction had 3 bases not matched to a gene; V was cut back by 6 bases and J by 2 bases. Germline loops: CDR1 SGHAT, CDR2 FQDESV (reference sequence). This CDR3 reads CASRGLAGAPYEQYV. The CDR3 DNA sequence: TGTGCCAGCAGGGGACTAGCGGGGGCCCCCTACGAGCAGTACGTC.

Ten or more counts support this clonotype. CDR3 nucleotide sequence: TGCAGTGCTCCCCGGGACAGAGATTATGGAGGTCACACTGAAGCTTTCTTT. This codes for CSAPRDRDYGGHTEAFF. V is TRBV20-1 and J is TRBJ1-1, with 7 bases that match TRBD1. Trimming removed 5 bases from V and 3 bases from J; junction bases left unmatched: 18. This CDR3 contains 17 residues. Germline loops: CDR1 DFQATT, CDR2 SNEGSKA (reference sequence).

Ten or more counts support this clonotype. This chain uses TRBV20-1 with TRBJ1-6; no firm D call. The CDR3 is 16 amino acids. The ends were cut back, 2 bases at V and 9 bases at J, with 20 bases in the middle. Germline V gene sequence: CDR1 DFQATT, CDR2 SNEGSKA (reference sequence). The CDR3 nucleotides read TGCAGTGCTAGACCCTACTGGAGCAGCTCCAGTTCACCCCTCCACTTT. It yields the protein CSARPYWSSSSSPLHF.

This chain uses TRBV12-3 or TRBV12-4 with TRBJ2-3, with 12 bases that match TRBD2. With 2 bases clipped from V and 0 bases from J, the junction kept 12 bases outside the gene matches. The CDR3 is made up of 20 amino acids. The CDR3 loop is CASSLMAGLAGTTSTDTQYF. CDR3 DNA: TGTGCCAGCAGTTTAATGGCGGGACTAGCGGGTACGACTAGCACAGATACGCAGTATTTT.